This T cell receptor beta chain appears in the sequencing data of a study of response to subunit inactivated influenza vaccine. Concerning this clonotype: Antigen specificity is unknown.

Study-wide results and caveats: Authors suggested seasonal influenza vaccinations each recruit few new T cells.

The CDR3 covers 15 residues. Per the germline V gene, CDR1 is SGHVS and CDR2 is FNYEAQ. V was clipped by 2 bases and J by 0 bases, with 9 bases between them. TCRdb reprocessed the RT-PCR reads via MiXCR and lists one record per CDR3 protein. In the table there are about 780,000 distinct CDR3 sequences, less than 20% of which are singletons. This chain connects TRBV7-6 to TRBJ2-3, with D unclear. The clonotype originates from a man aged 45-60 years who received an inactivated influenza vaccine. This material consisted of PBMCs from blood, taken about 5 days after vaccination. Here the CDR3 DNA reads TGTGCCAGCAGCTTATGGCCATCTAGCACAGATACGCAGTATTTT. Its translation is CASSLWPSSTDTQYF.